The sample holds many counts of the clone carrying this TCR beta chain. MiXCR, applied by TCRdb to the 5' RACE reads, yields one record per CDR3 protein. The top ten clones hold around two fifths of a sample with about 41,000 distinct CDR3 sequences, about 11% of them seen once. These data come from a study of spatial heterogeneity in lung cancer. The time point: sample taken at primary tumor resection. Whole RNA obtained from tumor, nontumor lung or frozen PBMC underwent sequencing without sorting. The donors, 72 patients with untreated early-stage non-small cell lung cancer, provided the samples. The V and J ends lost 4 bases and 5 bases respectively, with 16 bases between them. CDR3 length equals 16 residues. Germline loops: CDR1 SGHRS, CDR2 YFSETQ.

The gene calls are TRBV5-1 and TRBJ1-6; D is possibly TRBD1 (5 bases). The starting material was PBMCs, obtained at surgery. The clonotype originates from a female donor with early-stage non-small cell lung cancer. This CDR3 reads CASSRGTGRNNSPLHF. CDR3 coding DNA: TGCGCCAGCAGCCGGGGGACCGGGCGAAATAATTCACCCCTCCACTTT.